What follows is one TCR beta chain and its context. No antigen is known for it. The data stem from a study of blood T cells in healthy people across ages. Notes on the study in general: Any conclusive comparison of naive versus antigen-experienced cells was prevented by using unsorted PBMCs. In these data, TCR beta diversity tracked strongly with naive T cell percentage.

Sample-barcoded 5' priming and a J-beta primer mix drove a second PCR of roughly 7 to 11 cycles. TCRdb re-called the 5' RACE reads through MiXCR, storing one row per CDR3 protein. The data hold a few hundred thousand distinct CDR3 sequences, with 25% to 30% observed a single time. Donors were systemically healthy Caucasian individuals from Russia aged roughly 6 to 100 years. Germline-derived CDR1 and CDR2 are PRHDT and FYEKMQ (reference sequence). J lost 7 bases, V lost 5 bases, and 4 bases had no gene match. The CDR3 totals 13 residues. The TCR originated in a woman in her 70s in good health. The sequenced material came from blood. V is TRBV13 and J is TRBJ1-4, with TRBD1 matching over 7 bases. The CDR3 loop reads CASSKRQGEKLFF. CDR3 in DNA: TGTGCCAGCAGCAAACGACAGGGTGAAAAACTGTTTTTT.